The clone carrying this T cell receptor beta chain was seen at least ten times. The data derive from a study of T cell repertoires in cytomegalovirus infection. About the study: It can be stated that public TCR beta signatures indicated CMV infection as well as a matching HLA type.

One entry per CDR3 protein, called by TCRdb with MiXCR from the reads. Counted here are about 140,000 distinct CDR3 sequences, about 6.1% occurring once; the ten biggest clones make up over 15%. The receptor was isolated from a human donor in good health (CMV status not recorded). Some clones in this sample may be carry-over from other donors' samples. The specimen sequenced was PBMCs.

In DNA form, the CDR3 reads TGTGCCAGCAGCCAAGGACAGGGAAGGACCGGGGAGCTGTTTTTT. This encodes CASSQGQGRTGELFF. The chain links TRBV7-2 to TRBJ2-2, with 8 bases aligning to TRBD1. The CDR3 has 15 residues. The J segment lost 5 bases and the V segment lost 5 bases, leaving 7 bases of the junction unmatched. Germline values: CDR1 SGHTA, CDR2 FQGNSA.